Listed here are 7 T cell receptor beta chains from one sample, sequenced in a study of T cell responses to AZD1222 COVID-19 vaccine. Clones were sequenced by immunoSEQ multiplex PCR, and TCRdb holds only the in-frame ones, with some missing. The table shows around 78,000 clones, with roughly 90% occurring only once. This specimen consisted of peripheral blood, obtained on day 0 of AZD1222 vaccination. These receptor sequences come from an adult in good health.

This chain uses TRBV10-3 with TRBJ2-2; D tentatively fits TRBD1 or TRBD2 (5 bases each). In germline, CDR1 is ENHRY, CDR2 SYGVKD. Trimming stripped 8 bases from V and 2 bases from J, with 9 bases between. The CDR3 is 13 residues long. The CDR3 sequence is CAILGRNTGELFF. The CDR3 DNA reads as TGTGCCATCCTGGGACGAAACACCGGGGAGCTGTTTTTT.

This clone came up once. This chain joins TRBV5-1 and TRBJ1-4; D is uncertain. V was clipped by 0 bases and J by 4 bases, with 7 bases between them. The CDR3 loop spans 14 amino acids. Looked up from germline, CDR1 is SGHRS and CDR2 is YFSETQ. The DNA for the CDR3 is TGCGCCAGCAGCTTGGGCCAGCTTAATGAAAAACTGTTTTTT. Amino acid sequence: CASSLGQLNEKLFF. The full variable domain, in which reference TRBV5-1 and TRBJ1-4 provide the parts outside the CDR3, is KAGVTQTPRYLIKTRGQQVTLSCSPISGHRSVSWYQQTPGQGLQFLFEYFSETQRNKGNFPGRFSGRQFSNSRSEMNVSTLELGDSALYLCASSLGQLNEKLFFGSGTQLSVL.

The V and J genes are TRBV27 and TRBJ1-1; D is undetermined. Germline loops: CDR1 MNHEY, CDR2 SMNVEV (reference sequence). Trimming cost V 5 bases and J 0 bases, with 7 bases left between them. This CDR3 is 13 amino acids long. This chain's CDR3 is CASSPNMNTEAFF. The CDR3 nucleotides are TGTGCCAGCAGTCCAAACATGAACACTGAAGCTTTCTTT.

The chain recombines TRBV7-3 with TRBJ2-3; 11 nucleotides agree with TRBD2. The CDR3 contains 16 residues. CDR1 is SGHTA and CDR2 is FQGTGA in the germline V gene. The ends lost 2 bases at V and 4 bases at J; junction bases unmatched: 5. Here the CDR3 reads CASSLSGTSGPDTQYF. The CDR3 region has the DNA TGTGCCAGCAGCTTATCGGGGACTAGCGGCCCAGATACGCAGTATTTT.

CDR3 sequence: CASSPGQTYEQYF. Written as DNA, the CDR3 is TGTGCCAGCAGCCCCGGACAGACCTACGAGCAGTACTTC. The V call is TRBV11-3, the J call TRBJ2-7; a weak D match, TRBD1 (6 bases). Germline assignment: CDR1 SGHNT and CDR2 YENEEA. Trimming cost V 5 bases and J 2 bases, with 10 bases left between them. This CDR3 region has 13 residues.

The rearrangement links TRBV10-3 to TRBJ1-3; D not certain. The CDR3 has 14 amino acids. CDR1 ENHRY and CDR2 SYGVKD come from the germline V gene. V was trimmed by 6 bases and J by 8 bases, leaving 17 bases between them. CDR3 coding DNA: TGTGCCATCAGCCTCGGAGGGATATCGGACACCATATATTTT. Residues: CAISLGGISDTIYF.

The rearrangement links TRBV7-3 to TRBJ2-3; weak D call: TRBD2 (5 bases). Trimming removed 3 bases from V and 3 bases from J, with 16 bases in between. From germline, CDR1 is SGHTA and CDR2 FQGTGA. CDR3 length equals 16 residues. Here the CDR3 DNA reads TGTGCCAGCAGCTTGGGCGACTACCCACTAACAGATACGCAGTATTTT. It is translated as CASSLGDYPLTDTQYF. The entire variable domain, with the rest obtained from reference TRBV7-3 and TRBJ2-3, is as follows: GAGVSQTPSNKVTEKGKYVELRCDPISGHTALYWYRQSLGQGPEFLIYFQGTGAADDSGLPNDRFFAVRPEGSVSTLKIQRTERGDSAVYLCASSLGDYPLTDTQYFGPGTRLTVL.